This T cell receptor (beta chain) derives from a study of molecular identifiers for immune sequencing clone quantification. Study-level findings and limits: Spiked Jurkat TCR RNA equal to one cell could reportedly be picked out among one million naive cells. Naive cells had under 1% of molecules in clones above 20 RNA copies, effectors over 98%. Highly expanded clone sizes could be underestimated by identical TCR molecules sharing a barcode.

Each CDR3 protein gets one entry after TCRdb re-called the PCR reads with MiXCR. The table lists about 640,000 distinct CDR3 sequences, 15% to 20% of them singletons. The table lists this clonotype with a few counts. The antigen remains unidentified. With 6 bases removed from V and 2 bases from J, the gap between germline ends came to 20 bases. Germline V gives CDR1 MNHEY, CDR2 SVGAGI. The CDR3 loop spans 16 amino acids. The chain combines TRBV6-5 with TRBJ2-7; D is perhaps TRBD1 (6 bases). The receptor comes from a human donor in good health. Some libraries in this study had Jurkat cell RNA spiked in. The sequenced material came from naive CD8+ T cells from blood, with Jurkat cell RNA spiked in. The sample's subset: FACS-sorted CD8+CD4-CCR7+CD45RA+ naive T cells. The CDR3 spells CASRGVGWGLTYEQYF. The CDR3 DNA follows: TGTGCCAGCAGGGGGGTAGGGTGGGGGCTAACCTACGAGCAGTACTTC.